Below, one T cell receptor beta chain is given with its context. Repertoires were generated with immunoSEQ multiplex PCR, while TCRdb's copy carries only in-frame clones and drops some. This table holds about 250,000 clones, approximately 91% found once. The CDR3 runs 15 residues. V was cut by 7 bases and J by 0 bases, with 13 bases left in between. CDR1 MNHEY and CDR2 SVGAGI come from the germline V gene. The sample comes from a study of blood T cell repertoires in COVID-19. The receptor was derived from a man under 40 with COVID-19, enrolled during active disease. The material sequenced was peripheral blood. The V and J genes are TRBV6-5 and TRBJ1-3, with a possible D match to TRBD1 (6 bases). The CDR3 loop is CASTATGSSGNTIYF. As DNA, the CDR3 is TGTGCCAGCACTGCGACAGGCTCCTCTGGAAACACCATATATTTT.